One and the same sample provided the 11 T cell receptor beta chains below, sequenced in a study of regulatory T cells in long-lasting Graves disease. The time point denotes: newly diagnosed GD, antithyroid drugs for less than 3 months. PBMC RNA was the source of the TCR library. Investigators prepared the TCR beta libraries by applying iRepertoire HTBI primers and Arm-PCR of CDR3 regions. From the multiplex PCR reads, TCRdb called clonotypes with MiXCR, one entry per CDR3 protein. Here the sample spans roughly 350,000 distinct CDR3 sequences, around 15% being singletons. The data were also submitted as part of a second study, on T cells in Graves' hyperthyroidism and ophthalmopathy.

The sequencing used peripheral blood mononuclear cells (PBMCs), collected at new diagnosis, from a patient treated with antithyroid drugs. The receptors stem from a man in his forties or fifties with Graves disease.

Worth noting for this clonotype: Being one base from a much bigger clone, this may be a read error. V usage is TRBV11-1 and J usage is TRBJ2-1; 11 nucleotides agree with TRBD2. Germline V lookup: CDR1 SGHAT, CDR2 FQDESV (reference sequence). The CDR3 loop spans 16 amino acids. J was trimmed by 10 bases and V by 0 bases; bases with no gene match: 8. CDR3 amino acids: CASSLAGLADTYEQFF. Here the CDR3 DNA reads TGTGCCAGCAGCTTAGCGGGACTAGCGGACACCTACGAGCAGTTCTTC.

Ten or more counts support this clonotype. The chain has TRBV12-3 or TRBV12-4 and TRBJ1-5, with D maybe TRBD1 (5 bases). Trimming pared 4 bases from V and 7 bases from J, leaving 11 bases between. This CDR3 comprises 13 residues. CDR3 sequence reads: CASSWGGFQPQHF. The CDR3 coding sequence is TGTGCCAGCAGTTGGGGGGGTTTCCAGCCCCAGCATTTT.

The V and J genes are TRBV20-1 and TRBJ2-3; TRBD2 matches at 7 bases. Near its end, the DNA agrees better with TRBJ2-7, so the J call may be wrong. The V gene's germline CDR1 is DFQATT and CDR2 SNEGSKA (reference sequence). The CDR3 is made up of 16 amino acids. The CDR3 sequence: CSARGTGGFEGYEQYF. For the CDR3, the DNA is TGCAGTGCTAGGGGAACGGGGGGATTTGAGGGGTACGAGCAGTACTTC.

Many counts were recorded for this clonotype. This chain links TRBV28 with TRBJ1-1; unclear D gene. The V end lost 3 bases, the J end lost 1 base, and 9 bases lay between the germline ends. The length of the CDR3 is 14 residues. Germline V gene data show CDR1 as MDHEN and CDR2 as SYDVKM. CDR3 DNA: TGTGCCAGCAGTTTGCCAGACTCGAACACTGAAGCTTTCTTT. Its translation is CASSLPDSNTEAFF.

Many counts were recorded for this clonotype. The chain uses TRBV7-9 and TRBJ1-2; tentative D call: TRBD1 (5 bases). The V gene's germline CDR1 is SEHNR and CDR2 FQNEAQ (reference sequence). CDR3 length: 18 residues. V dropped 5 bases and J dropped 1 base, with 23 bases sitting between them. The CDR3, as DNA: TGTGCCAGCAGCGCAGACAGAGGTCTCGGGGCCGATAACTATGGCTACACCTTC. Translation: CASSADRGLGADNYGYTF.

This clonotype was counted many times. The rearrangement uses TRBV28 and TRBJ2-7, with TRBD1 as a possible D gene (5 bases). The CDR3 runs to 14 residues. CDR1 is MDHEN and CDR2 is SYDVKM in the germline V gene. Between the trimmed V and J ends, which lost 8 bases and 2 bases, there was a span of 16 bases. The CDR3 reads CASGLGQRAYEQYF. CDR3 coding DNA: TGTGCCAGCGGGTTGGGGCAGCGCGCCTACGAGCAGTACTTC. The complete variable domain, with remaining parts taken from reference TRBV28 and TRBJ2-7, reads DVKVTQSSRYLVKRTGEKVFLECVQDMDHENMFWYRQDPGLGLRLIYFSYDVKMKEKGDIPEGYSVSREKKERFSLILESASTNQTSMYLCASGLGQRAYEQYFGPGTRLTVT.

This chain uses TRBV3-1 with TRBJ1-4, with TRBD1 as a possible D gene (5 bases). The ends were cut back, 3 bases at V and 8 bases at J, with 13 bases in the middle. Germline values: CDR1 LGHDT, CDR2 YNNKEL (reference sequence). The CDR3 runs to 14 residues. The CDR3 nucleotides read TGTGCCAGCAGCCAGGGGGGTAGAGGGGAAAAACTGTTTTTT. Protein sequence: CASSQGGRGEKLFF.

The rearrangement joins TRBV27 to TRBJ2-2; D not resolved. The CDR3 is 14 amino acids. V dropped 0 bases and J dropped 5 bases, with 7 bases sitting between them. Germline V gives CDR1 MNHEY, CDR2 SMNVEV (reference sequence). This CDR3 is CASSLSGNTGELFF. CDR3 DNA: TGTGCCAGCAGTTTATCGGGGAATACCGGGGAGCTGTTTTTT.

This clonotype occurred many times. The rearrangement uses TRBV10-1 and TRBJ2-1; 12 nucleotides match TRBD2. V gave up 6 bases and J gave up 4 bases; unmatched junction bases: 1. The CDR3 runs to 14 residues. Germline V CDR1 and CDR2: WNHNN, SYGVQD (reference sequence). CDR3 sequence: CASSTSGGYNEQFF. The CDR3 DNA reads TGCGCCAGCAGCACTAGCGGGGGGTACAATGAGCAGTTCTTC.

This clonotype was counted between two and nine times. The chain recombines TRBV27 with TRBJ2-3, with D perhaps TRBD1 (5 bases). Germline CDR1 is MNHEY and CDR2 is SMNVEV (reference sequence). CDR3 length: 17 residues. V was pared by 1 base and J by 0 bases, with 14 bases between. DNA of the CDR3: TGTGCCAGCAGTTTATTTGCCAGGACACCTAGCACAGATACGCAGTATTTT. This gives the protein CASSLFARTPSTDTQYF.

This clonotype was seen a few times. The rearrangement links TRBV7-2 to TRBJ1-4; D is uncertain. The V end lost 3 bases, the J end lost 4 bases, and 15 bases lay between the germline ends. From germline, CDR1 is SGHTA and CDR2 FQGNSA. The CDR3 sequence is 16 residues long. DNA for the CDR3: TGTGCCAGCAGCTTCTCTCGTATTGGAGTTAATGAAAAACTGTTTTTT. This encodes CASSFSRIGVNEKLFF.